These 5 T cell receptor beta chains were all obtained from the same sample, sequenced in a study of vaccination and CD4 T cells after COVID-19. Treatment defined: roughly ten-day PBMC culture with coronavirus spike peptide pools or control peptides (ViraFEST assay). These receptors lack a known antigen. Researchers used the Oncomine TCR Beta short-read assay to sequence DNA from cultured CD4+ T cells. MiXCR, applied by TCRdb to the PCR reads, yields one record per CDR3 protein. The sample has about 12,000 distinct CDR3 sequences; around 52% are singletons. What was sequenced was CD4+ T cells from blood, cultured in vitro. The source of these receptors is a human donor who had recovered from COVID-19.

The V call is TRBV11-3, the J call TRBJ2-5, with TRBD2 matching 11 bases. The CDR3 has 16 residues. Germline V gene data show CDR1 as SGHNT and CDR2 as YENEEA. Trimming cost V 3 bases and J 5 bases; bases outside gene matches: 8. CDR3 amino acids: CASSLGRLAGRETQYF. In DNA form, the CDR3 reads TGTGCCAGCAGCTTGGGCCGACTAGCGGGAAGGGAGACCCAGTACTTC.

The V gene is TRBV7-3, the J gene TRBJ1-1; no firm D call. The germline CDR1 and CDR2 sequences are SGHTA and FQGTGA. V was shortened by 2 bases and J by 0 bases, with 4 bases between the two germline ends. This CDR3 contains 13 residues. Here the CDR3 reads CASSLSVNTEAFF. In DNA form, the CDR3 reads TGTGCCAGCAGCTTATCAGTGAACACTGAAGCTTTCTTT.

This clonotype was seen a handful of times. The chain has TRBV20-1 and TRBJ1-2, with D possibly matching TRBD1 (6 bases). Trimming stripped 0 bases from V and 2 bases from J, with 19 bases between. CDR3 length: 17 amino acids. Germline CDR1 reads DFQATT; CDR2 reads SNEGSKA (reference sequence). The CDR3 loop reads CSARDLSLGQGNYGYTF. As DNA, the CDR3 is TGCAGTGCTAGAGATTTGAGTTTGGGGCAGGGGAACTATGGCTACACCTTC.

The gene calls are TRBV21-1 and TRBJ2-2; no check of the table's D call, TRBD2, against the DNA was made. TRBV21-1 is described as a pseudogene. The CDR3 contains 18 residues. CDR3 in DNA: TGTGCCAGCAGCAAGCCCGGGACTAGCGGGTCGAACACCGGGGAGCTGTTTTTT. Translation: CASSKPGTSGSNTGELFF.

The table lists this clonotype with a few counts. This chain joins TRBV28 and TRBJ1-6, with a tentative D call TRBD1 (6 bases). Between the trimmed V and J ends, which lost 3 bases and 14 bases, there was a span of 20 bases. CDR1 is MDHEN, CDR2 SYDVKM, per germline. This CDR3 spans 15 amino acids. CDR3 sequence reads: CASSFRTVPLGALHF. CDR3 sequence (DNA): TGTGCCAGCAGTTTCCGGACAGTCCCGTTGGGAGCCCTCCACTTT.